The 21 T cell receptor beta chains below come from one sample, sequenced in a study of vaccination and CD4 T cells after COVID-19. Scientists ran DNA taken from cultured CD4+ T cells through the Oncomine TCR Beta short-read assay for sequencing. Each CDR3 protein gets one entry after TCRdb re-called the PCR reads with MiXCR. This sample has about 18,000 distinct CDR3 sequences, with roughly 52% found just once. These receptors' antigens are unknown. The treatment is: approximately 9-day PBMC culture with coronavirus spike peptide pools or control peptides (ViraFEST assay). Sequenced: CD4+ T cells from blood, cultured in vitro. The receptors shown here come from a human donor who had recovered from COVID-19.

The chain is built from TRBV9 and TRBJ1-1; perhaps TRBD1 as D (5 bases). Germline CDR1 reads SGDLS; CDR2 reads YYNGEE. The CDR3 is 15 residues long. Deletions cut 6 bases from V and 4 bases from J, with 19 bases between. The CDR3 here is CASTKVEGRGTEAFF. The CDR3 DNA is TGTGCCAGCACTAAAGTGGAGGGACGGGGCACTGAAGCTTTCTTT.

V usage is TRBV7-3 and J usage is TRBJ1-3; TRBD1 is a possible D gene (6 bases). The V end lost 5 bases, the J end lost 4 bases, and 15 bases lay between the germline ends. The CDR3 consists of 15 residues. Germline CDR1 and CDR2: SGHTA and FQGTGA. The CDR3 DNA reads TGTGCCAGCAGCAAGGGCCCAGGGGACGGAAACACCATATATTTT. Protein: CASSKGPGDGNTIYF.

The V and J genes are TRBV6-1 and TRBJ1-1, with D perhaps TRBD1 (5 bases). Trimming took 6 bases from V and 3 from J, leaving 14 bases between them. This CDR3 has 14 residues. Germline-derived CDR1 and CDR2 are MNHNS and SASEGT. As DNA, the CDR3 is TGTGCCAGCAGAAACAGGTACCTGGACACTGAAGCTTTCTTT. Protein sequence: CASRNRYLDTEAFF.

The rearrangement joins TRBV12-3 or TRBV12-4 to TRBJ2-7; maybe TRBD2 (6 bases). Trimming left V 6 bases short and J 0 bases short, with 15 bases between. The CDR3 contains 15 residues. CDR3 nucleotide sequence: TGTGCCAGCAGCCTAGGGGTAGCGGCCTCCTACGAGCAGTACTTC. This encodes CASSLGVAASYEQYF.

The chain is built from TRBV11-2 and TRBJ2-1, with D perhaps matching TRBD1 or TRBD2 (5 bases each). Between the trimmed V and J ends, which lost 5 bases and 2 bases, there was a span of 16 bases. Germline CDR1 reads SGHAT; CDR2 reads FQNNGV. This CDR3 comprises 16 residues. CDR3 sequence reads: CASSPQRGEPYNEQFF. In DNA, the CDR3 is TGTGCCAGCAGCCCCCAAAGAGGGGAGCCCTACAATGAGCAGTTCTTC.

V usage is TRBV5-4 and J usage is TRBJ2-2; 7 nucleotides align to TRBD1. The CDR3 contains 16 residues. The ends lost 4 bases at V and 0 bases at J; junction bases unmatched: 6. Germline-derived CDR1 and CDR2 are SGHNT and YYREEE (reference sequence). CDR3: CASSPPQGANTGELFF. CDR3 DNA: TGTGCCAGCAGCCCGCCCCAGGGGGCGAACACCGGGGAGCTGTTTTTT.

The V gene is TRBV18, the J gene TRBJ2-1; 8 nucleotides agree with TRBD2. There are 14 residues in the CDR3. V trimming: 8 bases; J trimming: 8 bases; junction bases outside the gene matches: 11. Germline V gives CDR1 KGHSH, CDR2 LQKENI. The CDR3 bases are TGTGCCAGCACAGTGGGACTAGTTACCTATGAGCAGTTCTTC. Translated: CASTVGLVTYEQFF.

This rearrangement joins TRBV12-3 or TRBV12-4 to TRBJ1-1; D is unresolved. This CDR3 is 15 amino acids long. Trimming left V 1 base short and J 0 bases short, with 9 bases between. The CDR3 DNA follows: TGTGCCAGCAGTTTAGATCATAGGGTGAACACTGAAGCTTTCTTT. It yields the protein CASSLDHRVNTEAFF.

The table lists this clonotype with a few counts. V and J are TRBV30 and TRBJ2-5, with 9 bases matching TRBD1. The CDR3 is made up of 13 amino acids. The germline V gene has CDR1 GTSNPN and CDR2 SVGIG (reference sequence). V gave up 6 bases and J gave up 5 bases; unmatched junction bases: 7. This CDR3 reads CACIRTGAETQYF. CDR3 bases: TGTGCCTGCATCAGGACAGGGGCTGAGACCCAGTACTTC.

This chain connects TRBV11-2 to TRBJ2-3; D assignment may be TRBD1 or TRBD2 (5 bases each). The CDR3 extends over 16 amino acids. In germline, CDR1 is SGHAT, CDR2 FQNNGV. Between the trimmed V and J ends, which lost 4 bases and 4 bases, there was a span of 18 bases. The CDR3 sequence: CASSSRRDPASDTQYF. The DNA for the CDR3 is TGTGCCAGCAGCTCACGCCGGGACCCTGCGTCAGATACGCAGTATTTT.

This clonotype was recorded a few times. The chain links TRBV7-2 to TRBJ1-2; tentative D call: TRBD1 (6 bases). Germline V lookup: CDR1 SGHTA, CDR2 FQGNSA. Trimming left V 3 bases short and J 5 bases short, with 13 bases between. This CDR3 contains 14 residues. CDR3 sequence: CASSFQGSDYGYTF. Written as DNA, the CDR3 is TGTGCCAGCAGCTTTCAGGGGAGCGATTATGGCTACACCTTC.

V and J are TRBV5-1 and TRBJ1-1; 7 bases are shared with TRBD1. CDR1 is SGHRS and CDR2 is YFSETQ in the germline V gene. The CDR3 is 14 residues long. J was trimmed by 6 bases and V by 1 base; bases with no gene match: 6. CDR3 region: CASSLWQGVAEAFF. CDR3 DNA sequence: TGCGCCAGCAGCTTGTGGCAGGGGGTCGCTGAAGCTTTCTTT.

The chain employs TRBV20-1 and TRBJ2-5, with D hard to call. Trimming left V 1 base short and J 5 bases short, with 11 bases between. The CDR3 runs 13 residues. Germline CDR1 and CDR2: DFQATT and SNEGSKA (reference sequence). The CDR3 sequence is CSARGVGWETQYF. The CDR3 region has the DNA TGCAGTGCTAGAGGGGTGGGGTGGGAGACCCAGTACTTC.

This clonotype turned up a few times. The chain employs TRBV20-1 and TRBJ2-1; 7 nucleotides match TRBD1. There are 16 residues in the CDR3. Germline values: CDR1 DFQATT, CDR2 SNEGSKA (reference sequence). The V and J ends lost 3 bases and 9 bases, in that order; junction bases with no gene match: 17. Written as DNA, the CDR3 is TGCAGTGCTAGCCAAGGGGGCGGATTTGGCGGGCGTGAGCAGTTCTTC. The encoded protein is CSASQGGGFGGREQFF.

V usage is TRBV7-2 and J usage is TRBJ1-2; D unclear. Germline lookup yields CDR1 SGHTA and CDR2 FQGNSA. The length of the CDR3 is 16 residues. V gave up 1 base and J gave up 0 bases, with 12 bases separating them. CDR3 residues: CASSLVVGQANYGYTF. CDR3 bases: TGTGCCAGCAGCTTAGTTGTAGGCCAGGCTAACTATGGCTACACCTTC.

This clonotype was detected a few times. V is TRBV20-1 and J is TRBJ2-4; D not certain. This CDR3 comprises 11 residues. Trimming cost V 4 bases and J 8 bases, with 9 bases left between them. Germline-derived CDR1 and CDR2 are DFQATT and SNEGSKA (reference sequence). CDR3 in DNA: TGCAGTGCTACCATCACGGACATTCAGTACTTC. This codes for CSATITDIQYF.

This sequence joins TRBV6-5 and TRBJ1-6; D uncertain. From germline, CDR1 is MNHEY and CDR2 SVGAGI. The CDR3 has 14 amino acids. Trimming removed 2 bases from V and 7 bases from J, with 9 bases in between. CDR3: CASSYGSANSPLHF. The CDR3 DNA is TGTGCCAGCAGTTACGGGTCGGCAAATTCACCCCTCCACTTT.

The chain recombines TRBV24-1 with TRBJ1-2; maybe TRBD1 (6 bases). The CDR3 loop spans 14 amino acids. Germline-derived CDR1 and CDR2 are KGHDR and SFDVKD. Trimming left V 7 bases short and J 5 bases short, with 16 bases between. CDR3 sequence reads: CATSPSGAGYGYTF. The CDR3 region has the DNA TGTGCCACCAGCCCATCAGGGGCGGGTTATGGCTACACCTTC.

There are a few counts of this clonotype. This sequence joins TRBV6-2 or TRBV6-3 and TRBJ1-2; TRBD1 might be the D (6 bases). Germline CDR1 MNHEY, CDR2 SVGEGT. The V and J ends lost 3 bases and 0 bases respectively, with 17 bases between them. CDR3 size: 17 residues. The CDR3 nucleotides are TGTGCCAGCAGTTATCAGCATCGACAGGTAGCTAACTATGGCTACACCTTC. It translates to CASSYQHRQVANYGYTF.

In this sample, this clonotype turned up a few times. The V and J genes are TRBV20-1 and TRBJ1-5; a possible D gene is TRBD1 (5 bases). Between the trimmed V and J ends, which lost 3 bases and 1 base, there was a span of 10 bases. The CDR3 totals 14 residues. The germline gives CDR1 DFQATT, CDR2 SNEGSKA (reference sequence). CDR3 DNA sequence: TGCAGTGCTAGGGGTGGGGGGAGCAATCAGCCCCAGCATTTT. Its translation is CSARGGGSNQPQHF.

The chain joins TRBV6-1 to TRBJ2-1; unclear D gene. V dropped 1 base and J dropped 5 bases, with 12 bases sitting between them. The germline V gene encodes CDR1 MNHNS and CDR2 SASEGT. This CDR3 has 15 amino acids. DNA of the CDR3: TGTGCCAGCAGTGAAGGGCTAGGGTTGGACAATGAGCAGTTCTTC. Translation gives CASSEGLGLDNEQFF.